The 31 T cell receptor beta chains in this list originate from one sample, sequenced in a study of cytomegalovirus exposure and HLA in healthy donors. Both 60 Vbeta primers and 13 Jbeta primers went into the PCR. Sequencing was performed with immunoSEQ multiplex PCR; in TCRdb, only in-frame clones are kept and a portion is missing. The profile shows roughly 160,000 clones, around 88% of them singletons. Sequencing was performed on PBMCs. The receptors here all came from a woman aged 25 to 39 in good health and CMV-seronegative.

CDR3 region: CAISESIQGPGTDTQYF. Here the CDR3 DNA reads TGTGCCATCAGTGAGTCGATACAGGGGCCGGGCACAGATACGCAGTATTTT. This sequence joins TRBV10-3 and TRBJ2-3; 7 bases fit TRBD1. The CDR3 has 17 residues. Germline lookup yields CDR1 ENHRY and CDR2 SYGVKD. The V and J ends lost 0 bases and 1 base, in that order; junction bases with no gene match: 7.

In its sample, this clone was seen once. As DNA, the CDR3 is TGCGCCAGCAGCTTGGACGGGGAACACATCGATTCACCCCTCCACTTT. This sequence encodes CASSLDGEHIDSPLHF. The chain employs TRBV4-3 and TRBJ1-6; D not certain. The CDR3 loop spans 16 amino acids. V dropped 5 bases and J dropped 8 bases, with 19 bases sitting between them. The germline V gene encodes CDR1 LGHNA and CDR2 YSLEER.

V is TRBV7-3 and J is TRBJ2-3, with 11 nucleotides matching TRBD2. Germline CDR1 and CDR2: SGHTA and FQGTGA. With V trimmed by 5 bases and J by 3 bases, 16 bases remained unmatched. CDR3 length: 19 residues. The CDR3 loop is CASSKGASGGRVRTDTQYF. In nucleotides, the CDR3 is TGTGCCAGCAGCAAAGGGGCTAGCGGGGGGCGGGTGAGGACAGATACGCAGTATTTT.

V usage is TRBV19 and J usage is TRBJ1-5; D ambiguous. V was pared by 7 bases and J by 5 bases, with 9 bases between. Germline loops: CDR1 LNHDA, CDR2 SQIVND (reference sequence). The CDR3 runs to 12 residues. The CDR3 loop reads CASTLRDQPQHF. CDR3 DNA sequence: TGTGCCAGTACCCTCCGTGATCAGCCCCAGCATTTT.

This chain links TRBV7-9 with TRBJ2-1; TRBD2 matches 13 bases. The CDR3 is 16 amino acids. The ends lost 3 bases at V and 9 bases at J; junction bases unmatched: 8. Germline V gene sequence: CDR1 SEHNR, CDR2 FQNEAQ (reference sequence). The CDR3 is CASSFGTSGEGGEQFF. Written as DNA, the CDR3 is TGTGCCAGCAGCTTCGGGACTAGCGGGGAGGGGGGTGAGCAGTTCTTC. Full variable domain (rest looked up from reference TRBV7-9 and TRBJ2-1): DTGVSQNPRHKITKRGQNVTFRCDPISEHNRLYWYRQTLGQGPEFLTYFQNEAQLEKSRLLSDRFSAERPKGSFSTLEIQRTEQGDSAMYLCASSFGTSGEGGEQFFGPGTRLTVL.

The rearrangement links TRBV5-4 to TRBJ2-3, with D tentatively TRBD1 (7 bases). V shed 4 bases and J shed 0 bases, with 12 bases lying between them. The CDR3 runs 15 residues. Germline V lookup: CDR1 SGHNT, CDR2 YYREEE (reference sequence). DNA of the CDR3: TGTGCCAGCAGCGCAGGGGGGCGGAGCACAGATACGCAGTATTTT. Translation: CASSAGGRSTDTQYF. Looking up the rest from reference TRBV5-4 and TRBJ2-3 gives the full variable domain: ETGVTQSPTHLIKTRGQQVTLRCSSQSGHNTVSWYQQALGQGPQFIFQYYREEENGRGNFPPRFSGLQFPNYSSELNVNALELDDSALYLCASSAGGRSTDTQYFGPGTRLTVL.

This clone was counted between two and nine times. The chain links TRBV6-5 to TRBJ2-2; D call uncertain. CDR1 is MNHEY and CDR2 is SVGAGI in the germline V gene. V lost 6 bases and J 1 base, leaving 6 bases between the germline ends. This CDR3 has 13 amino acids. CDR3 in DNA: TGTGCCAGCAGACTGAAGAACACCGGGGAGCTGTTTTTT. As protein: CASRLKNTGELFF.

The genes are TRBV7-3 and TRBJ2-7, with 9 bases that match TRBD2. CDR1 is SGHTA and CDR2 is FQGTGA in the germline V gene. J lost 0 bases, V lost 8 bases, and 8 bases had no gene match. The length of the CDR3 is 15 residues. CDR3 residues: CASSPAGGTSYEQYF. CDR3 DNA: TGTGCCAGCTCCCCAGCGGGAGGCACCTCCTACGAGCAGTACTTC.

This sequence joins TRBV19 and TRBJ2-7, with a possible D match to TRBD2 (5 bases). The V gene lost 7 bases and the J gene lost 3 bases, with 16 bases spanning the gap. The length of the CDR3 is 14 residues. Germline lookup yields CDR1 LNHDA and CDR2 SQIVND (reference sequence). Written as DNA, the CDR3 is TGTGCCAGTACAGAAAGGCTCGGGGTCTACGAGCAGTACTTC. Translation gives CASTERLGVYEQYF.

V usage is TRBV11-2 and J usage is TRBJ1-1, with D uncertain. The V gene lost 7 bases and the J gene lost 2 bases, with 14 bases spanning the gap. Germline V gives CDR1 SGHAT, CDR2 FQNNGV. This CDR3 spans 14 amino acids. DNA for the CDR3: TGTGCCAGCACCCCGAGCGGCCTCAACACTGAAGCTTTCTTT. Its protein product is CASTPSGLNTEAFF.

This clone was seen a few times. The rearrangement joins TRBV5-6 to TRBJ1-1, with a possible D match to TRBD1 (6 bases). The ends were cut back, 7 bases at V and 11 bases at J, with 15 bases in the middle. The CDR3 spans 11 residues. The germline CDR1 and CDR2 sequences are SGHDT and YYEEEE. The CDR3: CASSSRTDAFF. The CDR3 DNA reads TGTGCCAGCTCCTCTAGGACAGACGCTTTCTTT.

CDR3 region: CASSDVGTSVYNEQFF. The CDR3, as DNA: TGTGCCAGCAGTGACGTAGGGACTAGCGTATACAATGAGCAGTTCTTC. The V call is TRBV2, the J call TRBJ2-1; 10 bases align to TRBD2. The V gene's germline CDR1 is SNHLY and CDR2 FYNNEI. The CDR3 covers 16 residues. V was pared by 3 bases and J by 4 bases, with 6 bases of the junction left unmatched.

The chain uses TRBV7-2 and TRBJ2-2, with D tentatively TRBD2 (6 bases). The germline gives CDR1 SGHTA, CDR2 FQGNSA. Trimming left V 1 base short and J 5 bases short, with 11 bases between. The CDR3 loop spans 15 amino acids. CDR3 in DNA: TGTGCCAGCAGCTTAGGACTAGTAAGAACCGGGGAGCTGTTTTTT. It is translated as CASSLGLVRTGELFF.

In DNA form, the CDR3 reads TGTGCCAGCAGTTTAGCGGGGGGGCCCGGCCCAGATACGCAGTATTTT. It is translated as CASSLAGGPGPDTQYF. The chain is built from TRBV6-6 and TRBJ2-3; 11 bases line up with TRBD2. Germline CDR1 and CDR2: MNHNY and SVGAGI (reference sequence). The trim removed 4 bases at V and 4 bases at J, leaving 7 bases unmatched. The CDR3 runs to 16 residues.

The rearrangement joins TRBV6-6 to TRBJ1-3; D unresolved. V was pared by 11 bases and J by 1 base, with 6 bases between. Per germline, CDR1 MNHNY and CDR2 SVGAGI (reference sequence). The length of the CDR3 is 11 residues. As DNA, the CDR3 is TGTGCCCCCCAGTCTGGAAACACCATATATTTT. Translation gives CAPQSGNTIYF.

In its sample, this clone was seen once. CDR3 loop: CASSPLAGSSYEQYF. The CDR3 DNA follows: TGTGCCAGCAGCCCCCTGGCGGGGAGCTCCTACGAGCAGTACTTC. This chain uses TRBV7-2 with TRBJ2-7, with D maybe TRBD2 (6 bases). Per germline, CDR1 SGHTA and CDR2 FQGNSA. With 5 bases removed from V and 0 bases from J, the gap between germline ends came to 14 bases. The CDR3 is 15 residues long. Full variable domain (outside the CDR3, taken from reference TRBV7-2 and TRBJ2-7): GAGVSQSPSNKVTEKGKDVELRCDPISGHTALYWYRQSLGQGLEFLIYFQGNSAPDKSGLPSDRFSAERTGGSVSTLTIQRTQQEDSAVYLCASSPLAGSSYEQYFGPGTRLTVT.

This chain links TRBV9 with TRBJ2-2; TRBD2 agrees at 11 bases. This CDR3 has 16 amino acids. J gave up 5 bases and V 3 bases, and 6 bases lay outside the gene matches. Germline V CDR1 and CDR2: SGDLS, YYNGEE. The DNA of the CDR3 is TGTGCCAGCAGCGCCACTAGCGGGAGTATAACCGGGGAGCTGTTTTTT. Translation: CASSATSGSITGELFF.

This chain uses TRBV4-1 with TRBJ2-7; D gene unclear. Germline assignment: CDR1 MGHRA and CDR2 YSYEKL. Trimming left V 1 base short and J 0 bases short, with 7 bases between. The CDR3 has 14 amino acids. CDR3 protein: CASSQGVNSYEQYF. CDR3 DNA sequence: TGCGCCAGCAGCCAAGGCGTAAACTCCTACGAGCAGTACTTC.

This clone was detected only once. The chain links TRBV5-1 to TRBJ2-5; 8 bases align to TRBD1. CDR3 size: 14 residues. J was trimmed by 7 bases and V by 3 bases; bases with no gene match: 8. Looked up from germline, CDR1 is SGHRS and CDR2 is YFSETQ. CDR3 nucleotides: TGCGCCAGCAGCTCGCTAGGACAGGGTGTGACCCAGTACTTC. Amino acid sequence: CASSSLGQGVTQYF. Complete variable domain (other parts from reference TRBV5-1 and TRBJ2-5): KAGVTQTPRYLIKTRGQQVTLSCSPISGHRSVSWYQQTPGQGLQFLFEYFSETQRNKGNFPGRFSGRQFSNSRSEMNVSTLELGDSALYLCASSSLGQGVTQYFGPGTRLLVL.

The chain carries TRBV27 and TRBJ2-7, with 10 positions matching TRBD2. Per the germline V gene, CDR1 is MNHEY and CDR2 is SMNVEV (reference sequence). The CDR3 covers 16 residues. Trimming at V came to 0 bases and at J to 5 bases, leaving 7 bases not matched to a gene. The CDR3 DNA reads TGTGCCAGCAGTTTATCCGAAGCGGGAGGGCCAGACGAGCAGTACTTC. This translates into CASSLSEAGGPDEQYF.

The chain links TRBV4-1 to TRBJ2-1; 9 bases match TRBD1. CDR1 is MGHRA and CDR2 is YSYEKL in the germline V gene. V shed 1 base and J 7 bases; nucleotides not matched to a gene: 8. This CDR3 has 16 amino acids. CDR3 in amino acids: CASSQGGDRVGNEQFF. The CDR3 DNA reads TGCGCCAGCAGCCAAGGAGGGGACAGGGTAGGAAATGAGCAGTTCTTC.

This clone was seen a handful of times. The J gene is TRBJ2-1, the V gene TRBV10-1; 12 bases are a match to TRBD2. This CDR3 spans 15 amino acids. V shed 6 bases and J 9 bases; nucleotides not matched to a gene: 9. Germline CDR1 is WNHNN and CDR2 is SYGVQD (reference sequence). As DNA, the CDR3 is TGCGCCAGCAGCTTGACTAGCGGGAGTGGCGGTGAGCAGTTCTTC. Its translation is CASSLTSGSGGEQFF.

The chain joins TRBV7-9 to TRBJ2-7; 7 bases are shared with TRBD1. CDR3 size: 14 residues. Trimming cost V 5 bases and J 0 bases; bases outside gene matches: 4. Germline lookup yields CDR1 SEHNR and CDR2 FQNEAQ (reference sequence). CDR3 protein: CASSPTGNSYEQYF. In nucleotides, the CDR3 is TGTGCCAGCAGCCCGACAGGGAACTCCTACGAGCAGTACTTC.

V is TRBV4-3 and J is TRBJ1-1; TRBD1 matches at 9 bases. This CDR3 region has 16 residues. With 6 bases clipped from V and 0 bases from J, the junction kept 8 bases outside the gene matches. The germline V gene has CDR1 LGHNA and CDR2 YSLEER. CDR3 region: CASRDRGREVNTEAFF. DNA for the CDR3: TGCGCCAGCAGGGACAGGGGAAGGGAGGTGAACACTGAAGCTTTCTTT.

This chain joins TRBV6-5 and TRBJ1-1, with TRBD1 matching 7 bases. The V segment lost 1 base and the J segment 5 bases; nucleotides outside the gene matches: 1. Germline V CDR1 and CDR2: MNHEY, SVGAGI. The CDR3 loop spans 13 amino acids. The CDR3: CASSYYRGTEAFF. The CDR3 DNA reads TGTGCCAGCAGTTACTACAGGGGAACTGAAGCTTTCTTT.

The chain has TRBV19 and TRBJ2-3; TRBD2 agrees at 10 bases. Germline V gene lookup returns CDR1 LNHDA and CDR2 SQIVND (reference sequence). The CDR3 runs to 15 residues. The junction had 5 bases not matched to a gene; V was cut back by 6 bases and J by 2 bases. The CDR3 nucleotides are TGTGCCAGTAGGGACCTAGCGGGGGTCACAGATACGCAGTATTTT. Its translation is CASRDLAGVTDTQYF.

The CDR3 DNA sequence: TGTGCCAGCAGTCCGCCCACGACAGGGCCGTTGAGGGAGCAGTACTTC. Its protein is CASSPPTTGPLREQYF. The V and J genes are TRBV27 and TRBJ2-7; 7 bases agree with TRBD1. Germline CDR1 MNHEY, CDR2 SMNVEV (reference sequence). Trimming took 5 bases from V and 7 from J; bases not matched to a gene: 17. This CDR3 is built from 16 residues.

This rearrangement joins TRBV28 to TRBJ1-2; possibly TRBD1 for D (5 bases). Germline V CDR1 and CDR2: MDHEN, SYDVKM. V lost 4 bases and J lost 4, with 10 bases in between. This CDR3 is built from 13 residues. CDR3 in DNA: TGTGCCAGCAGTTCTCAGGGCCTCTATGGCTACACCTTC. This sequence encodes CASSSQGLYGYTF.

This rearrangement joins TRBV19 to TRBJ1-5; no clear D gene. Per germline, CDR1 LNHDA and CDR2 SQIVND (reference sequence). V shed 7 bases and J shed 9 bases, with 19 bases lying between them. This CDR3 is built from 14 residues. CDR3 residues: CASTRLAGGRPQHF. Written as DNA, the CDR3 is TGTGCCAGTACCCGCCTCGCGGGAGGAAGGCCCCAGCATTTT.

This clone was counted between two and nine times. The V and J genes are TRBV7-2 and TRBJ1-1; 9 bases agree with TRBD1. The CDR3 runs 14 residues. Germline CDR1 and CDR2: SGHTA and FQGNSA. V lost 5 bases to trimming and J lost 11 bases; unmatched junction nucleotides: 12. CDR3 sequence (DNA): TGTGCCAGCAGCCAGGGACAGGGCAAAATCCTGGCTTTCTTT. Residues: CASSQGQGKILAFF. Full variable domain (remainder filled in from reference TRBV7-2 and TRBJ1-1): GAGVSQSPSNKVTEKGKDVELRCDPISGHTALYWYRQSLGQGLEFLIYFQGNSAPDKSGLPSDRFSAERTGGSVSTLTIQRTQQEDSAVYLCASSQGQGKILAFFGQGTRLTVV.

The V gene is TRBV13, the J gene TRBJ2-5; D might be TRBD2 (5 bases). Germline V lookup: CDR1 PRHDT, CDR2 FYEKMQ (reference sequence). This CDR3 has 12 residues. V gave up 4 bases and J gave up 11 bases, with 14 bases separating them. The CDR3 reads CASSSAAWEQYF. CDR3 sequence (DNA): TGTGCCAGCAGCTCAGCCGCCTGGGAGCAGTACTTC.